This entry lists 21 T cell receptor beta chains sequenced from one sample in a study of blood T cell repertoires in COVID-19. Assay: immunoSEQ multiplex PCR; the TCRdb copy retains only in-frame clones and omits some. Of approximately 98,000 clones in the sample, about 84% are singletons; the top ten hold roughly 10%. Sequenced input: peripheral blood. These receptors came from a woman of 80 years or more with acute or convalescent COVID-19.

This clone was counted a few times. The CDR3 loop reads CASSLTREQFF. The CDR3 DNA reads as TGTGCCAGCAGTTTAACGCGTGAGCAGTTCTTC. V and J are TRBV28 and TRBJ2-1; D gene unclear. The germline V and J ends were trimmed by 2 bases and 9 bases, with 5 bases remaining between them. From germline, CDR1 is MDHEN and CDR2 SYDVKM. This CDR3 is built from 11 residues.

The chain has TRBV5-1 and TRBJ1-1, with 7 bases aligning to TRBD1. Germline V lookup: CDR1 SGHRS, CDR2 YFSETQ. The ends lost 4 bases at V and 8 bases at J; junction bases unmatched: 11. This CDR3 contains 14 residues. The chain's CDR3 is CASSSNRDRREAFF. In DNA, the CDR3 is TGCGCCAGCAGCAGCAACCGGGACAGACGAGAAGCTTTCTTT.

This chain connects TRBV5-1 to TRBJ2-1, with 7 bases matching TRBD1. CDR1 is SGHRS and CDR2 is YFSETQ in the germline V gene. V shed 4 bases, J shed 0 bases, and the junction held 7 bases outside the gene matches. This CDR3 contains 16 residues. DNA of the CDR3: TGCGCCAGCAGCGGCCCACAGGGGAACTCCTACAATGAGCAGTTCTTC. Translated: CASSGPQGNSYNEQFF.

The chain uses TRBV7-2 and TRBJ1-6; TRBD1 matches at 8 bases. V trimming: 4 bases; J trimming: 2 bases; junction bases outside the gene matches: 13. The CDR3 totals 19 residues. Germline loops: CDR1 SGHTA, CDR2 FQGNSA. The CDR3: CASSSRQGRASAYNSPLHF. The CDR3, as DNA: TGTGCCAGCAGCTCCCGACAGGGGCGAGCGTCGGCCTATAATTCACCCCTCCACTTT. The full variable domain, in which reference TRBV7-2 and TRBJ1-6 provide the parts outside the CDR3, is GAGVSQSPSNKVTEKGKDVELRCDPISGHTALYWYRQSLGQGLEFLIYFQGNSAPDKSGLPSDRFSAERTGGSVSTLTIQRTQQEDSAVYLCASSSRQGRASAYNSPLHFGNGTRLTVT.

The rearrangement links TRBV10-3 to TRBJ1-2, with D maybe TRBD1 (6 bases). The length of the CDR3 is 15 residues. Deletions cut 0 bases from V and 5 bases from J, with 13 bases between. The germline V gene has CDR1 ENHRY and CDR2 SYGVKD. The chain's CDR3 is CAISESREQGYGYTF. The DNA for the CDR3 is TGTGCCATCAGTGAGTCTAGGGAACAGGGATATGGCTACACCTTC.

The V gene is TRBV4-3, the J gene TRBJ2-2; D remains ambiguous. This CDR3 contains 13 residues. CDR1 and CDR2 from the germline V gene are LGHNA and YSLEER. V was shortened by 1 base and J by 6 bases, with 6 bases between the two germline ends. CDR3 residues: CASSQVLSGELFF. In DNA, the CDR3 is TGCGCCAGCAGCCAAGTCTTGTCCGGGGAGCTGTTTTTT.

With respect to this clone: Other DNA sequences of this sample code for an identical CDR3. The rearrangement links TRBV7-9 to TRBJ2-7, with 7 bases aligning to TRBD1. CDR3 length equals 12 residues. Germline lookup yields CDR1 SEHNR and CDR2 FQNEAQ (reference sequence). The CDR3: CARARQGVEQYV. DNA for the CDR3: TGTGCCAGAGCTCGACAGGGCGTCGAGCAATACGTC.

The rearrangement links TRBV15 to TRBJ2-1; 7 positions agree with TRBD2. Germline V gene data show CDR1 as LNHNV and CDR2 as YYDKDF (reference sequence). V shed 4 bases, J shed 3 bases, and the junction held 6 bases outside the gene matches. The CDR3 is 15 amino acids. This CDR3 is CATSIRDYNYNEQFF. The DNA for the CDR3 is TGTGCCACCAGCATCCGGGACTATAACTACAATGAGCAGTTCTTC.

V gene TRBV11-2 combines with J gene TRBJ2-5; 9 bases are a match to TRBD2. CDR1 and CDR2 from the germline V gene are SGHAT and FQNNGV. The CDR3 has 16 residues. The ends lost 5 bases at V and 1 base at J; junction bases unmatched: 8. CDR3 loop: CASSPVSGGPQETQYF. The CDR3 nucleotides read TGTGCCAGCAGCCCCGTTAGCGGGGGACCCCAAGAGACCCAGTACTTC.

V and J are TRBV9 and TRBJ1-1, with 9 positions matching TRBD1. This CDR3 has 14 residues. V shed 0 bases, J shed 7 bases, and the junction held 4 bases outside the gene matches. The germline gives CDR1 SGDLS, CDR2 YYNGEE. CDR3 coding DNA: TGTGCCAGCAGCGTAGGGACAGGGGTGTATGAAGCTTTCTTT. Amino acid sequence: CASSVGTGVYEAFF.

The gene calls are TRBV29-1 and TRBJ2-1, with 8 bases lining up with TRBD2. CDR3 length: 15 residues. V lost 6 bases to trimming and J lost 6 bases; unmatched junction nucleotides: 13. Germline V CDR1 and CDR2: SQVTM, ANQGSEA. CDR3 region: CSVKKLAVRGNEQFF. CDR3 coding DNA: TGCAGCGTGAAAAAACTAGCGGTCCGGGGCAATGAGCAGTTCTTC.

J is TRBJ2-3 and V is TRBV5-5; 9 bases align to TRBD1. Germline CDR1 SGHKS, CDR2 YYEKEE (reference sequence). The CDR3 has 16 residues. With 4 bases clipped from V and 1 base from J, the junction kept 7 bases outside the gene matches. The CDR3 region has the DNA TGTGCCAGCAGCCCGTCGGACAGGGGACGCACAGATACGCAGTATTTT. Its protein is CASSPSDRGRTDTQYF.

This clone was observed a single time. This chain links TRBV2 with TRBJ1-4, with 7 bases that match TRBD1. This CDR3 is built from 16 residues. Germline-derived CDR1 and CDR2 are SNHLY and FYNNEI. V gave up 5 bases and J gave up 0 bases; unmatched junction bases: 6. This chain's CDR3 is CASSRQGGATNEKLFF. CDR3 nucleotide sequence: TGTGCCAGCAGTCGACAGGGTGGGGCAACTAATGAAAAACTGTTTTTT.

This rearrangement joins TRBV18 to TRBJ2-2; D unresolved. The V and J ends lost 2 bases and 5 bases respectively, with 9 bases between them. CDR1 KGHSH and CDR2 LQKENI come from the germline V gene. The CDR3 totals 14 residues. The DNA for the CDR3 is TGTGCCAGCTCACCAGTCATCGGTACCGGGGAGCTGTTTTTT. Translated, it gives CASSPVIGTGELFF. The entire variable domain, with the rest obtained from reference TRBV18 and TRBJ2-2, is as follows: NAGVMQNPRHLVRRRGQEARLRCSPMKGHSHVYWYRQLPEEGLKFMVYLQKENIIDESGMPKERFSAEFPKEGPSILRIQQVVRGDSAAYFCASSPVIGTGELFFGEGSRLTVL.

This rearrangement joins TRBV27 to TRBJ1-2; 8 bases align to TRBD1. The CDR3 consists of 14 residues. With 3 bases clipped from V and 7 bases from J, the junction kept 7 bases outside the gene matches. Germline CDR1 MNHEY, CDR2 SMNVEV (reference sequence). The CDR3: CASSFRDRRAGYTF. CDR3 sequence (DNA): TGTGCCAGCAGTTTCCGGGACAGGCGGGCTGGCTACACCTTC.

The rearrangement joins TRBV6-5 to TRBJ2-2, with no clear D. CDR1 and CDR2 (germline): MNHEY, SVGAGI. V lost 6 bases to trimming and J lost 7 bases, with 9 bases between them. CDR3 size: 12 residues. The CDR3 DNA is TGTGCCAGCAGACCCGGTCTCGGGGAGCTGTTTTTT. Translation: CASRPGLGELFF.

CDR3 residues: CAWTQGTEAFF. The CDR3 DNA sequence: TGTGCCTGGACCCAGGGGACTGAAGCTTTCTTT. The gene calls are TRBV30 and TRBJ1-1; tentatively, D is TRBD1 (6 bases). CDR1 GTSNPN and CDR2 SVGIG come from the germline V gene (reference sequence). V shed 4 bases and J shed 5 bases, with 8 bases lying between them. There are 11 residues in the CDR3.

V and J are TRBV5-1 and TRBJ1-1; D gene uncertain. This CDR3 comprises 13 residues. V lost 0 bases and J 3 bases, leaving 6 bases between the germline ends. Germline CDR1 is SGHRS and CDR2 is YFSETQ. CDR3 coding DNA: TGCGCCAGCAGCTTGGGGAGCTACACTGAAGCTTTCTTT. Translating gives CASSLGSYTEAFF.

This chain joins TRBV7-2 and TRBJ2-1, with D possibly being TRBD1 (5 bases). The CDR3 runs to 15 residues. In germline, CDR1 is SGHTA, CDR2 FQGNSA. The V end lost 4 bases, the J end lost 2 bases, and 12 bases lay between the germline ends. CDR3 residues: CASSSRQGTYNEQFF. The CDR3 DNA reads TGTGCCAGCAGCTCACGCCAGGGTACCTACAATGAGCAGTTCTTC.

The chain recombines TRBV15 with TRBJ1-2; D is perhaps TRBD1 (5 bases). The V end lost 0 bases, the J end lost 3 bases, and 17 bases lay between the germline ends. Looked up from germline, CDR1 is LNHNV and CDR2 is YYDKDF (reference sequence). The CDR3 contains 17 residues. The DNA of the CDR3 is TGTGCCACCAGCAGAGATAAGGCAGGGAAGTACGACTATGGCTACACCTTC. Protein product: CATSRDKAGKYDYGYTF.

The V call is TRBV5-6, the J call TRBJ1-1; 7 bases fit TRBD1. Germline V gene data show CDR1 as SGHDT and CDR2 as YYEEEE. The CDR3 has 12 residues. J lost 9 bases, V lost 2 bases, and 4 bases had no gene match. In DNA form, the CDR3 reads TGTGCCAGCAGCTTCCGACAGGGTAAAGCTTTCTTT. This sequence encodes CASSFRQGKAFF.